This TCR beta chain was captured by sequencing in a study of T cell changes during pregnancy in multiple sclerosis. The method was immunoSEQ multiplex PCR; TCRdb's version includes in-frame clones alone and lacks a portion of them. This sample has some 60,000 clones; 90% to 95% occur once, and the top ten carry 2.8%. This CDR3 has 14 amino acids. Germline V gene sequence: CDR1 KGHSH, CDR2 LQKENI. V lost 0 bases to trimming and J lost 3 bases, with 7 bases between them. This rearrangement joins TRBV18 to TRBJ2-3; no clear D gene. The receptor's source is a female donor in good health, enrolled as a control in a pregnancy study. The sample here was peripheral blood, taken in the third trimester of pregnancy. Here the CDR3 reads CASSPPLLTDTQYF. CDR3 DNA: TGTGCCAGCTCACCACCCCTACTTACAGATACGCAGTATTTT.